This T cell receptor (beta chain) derives from a study of Ad26.COV2.S vaccination and SARS-CoV-2 variants (dated by TCRdb to the early 2020s). At the level of the whole study: Donors in the vaccine arm were drawn from COV1001, a phase I-IIa trial of Ad26.COV2.S in healthy adults that was multicentre, randomized, double-blind and placebo-controlled. A total of roughly 30 samples were included in the TCR-sequenced set, comprising around 19 Ad26.COV2.S vaccine recipients, 5 placebo recipients and 8 SARS-CoV-2 convalescent individuals. Investigators did not know the trial group allocation while performing experiments and assessing outcomes. Participants in the trial were split at random into five groups of five each, receiving low-dose or high-dose Ad26.COV2.S once or twice, or else placebo on both occasions. The specificity and breadth of SARS-CoV-2-reactive T cell receptors after Ad26.COV2.S vaccination were assessed by TCRbeta repertoire sequencing. Ad26.COV2.S was given intramuscularly at 5x10^10 or 1x10^11 viral particles, as a single shot or as two shots 56 days apart. What the research found in general, with its limitations: After vaccination, spike-specific CD8+ and CD4+ T cell responses were reported to show substantial breadth. Comparable non-spike TCR breadth was observed between vaccine and placebo recipients, consistent with only spike being contained in the vaccine. Compared with placebo recipients, Ad26.COV2.S recipients showed higher spike-specific TCR breadth (P = 0.0014). The study was not powered for comparison of responses between vaccine doses or regimens. According to the authors, total T cell responses may have been underestimated by the TCR breadth and depth analyses.

As for this clone: Its binding antigen is unknown. One base away there is no much larger clone; base qualities are not given.

Including the terminal cysteine and phenylalanine, the CDR3 comprises 16 residues. CDR3 DNA only is kept here, 48 bases in frame from base 1. V is pruned by 10 bases and J by 1 base, leaving 16 bases of the junction without a gene match. The germline V gene gives CDR1 as SGHRS and CDR2 as YFSETQ. The intended sense of this specimen's treatment or condition label: some 20 received Ad26.COV2.S at low or high dose, single or two shots; several received placebo; per-sample allocation not given. Repertoires of vaccine and placebo recipients were sequenced from samples collected on day 63 after the first injection. In Cohort 1b, 25 to 30 adults aged 18-55 years were enrolled at a single site in Boston, USA, between 29 July and 7 August 2020. As a vaccine, Ad26.COV2.S was a replication-incompetent adenovirus type 26 vector that expressed a prefusion-stabilized SARS-CoV-2 spike protein derived from the original Wuhan strain.

TCRbeta CDR3 regions were sequenced with the immunoSEQ Assay. After extraction, genomic DNA underwent amplification by bias-controlled multiplex PCR, followed by high-throughput sequencing. As for the authors' bioinformatics: To quantify the absolute abundance of each unique TCRbeta CDR3 region, sequences were collapsed and filtered. T cell fraction was estimated by normalizing TCRbeta template counts to usable DNA, with usable DNA measured through amplification of reference genes found in all nucleated cells. Repertoire TCRs were annotated as SARS-CoV-2-specific when V gene, CDR3 amino acid sequence and J gene were exactly matched to a known reactive TCR set. The reference SARS-CoV-2 TCR set was derived from MIRA and filtered for enrichment in COVID-19-positive ImmuneCODE repertoires, a step that removed public or cross-reactive TCRs. Using the MIRA antigens, annotated TCRs were further analysed by specific ORF or by position within an ORF. Depth was the summed frequency of annotated unique rearrangements, while breadth was defined as annotated unique rearrangements over total unique productive rearrangements. Group comparisons of TCR breadth used two-sided Wilcoxon rank-sum tests. TCRdb carries this immuneACCESS record with in-frame sequences only. Its versions omit some clonotypes, under half of them owing to an unresolved V gene in the studies checked, with the rest unexplained. V and J calls and clone size follow that table, whereas D and trimming were derived from the DNA. The sample records about 480,000 clones, 87% of which are singletons. Of the sample, 9.5% to 15% falls within the top ten clones.

The sequence was collected from a person between 18 and 65 years old who received the Ad26.COV2.S COVID-19 vaccine or a placebo. Source: peripheral blood, taken in a trial of Ad26.COV2.S vaccine versus placebo. Recombination joined TRBV5-1 with TRBJ2-7; 8 of the junction bases match TRBD2. The sequenced DNA: TGCGCCTGCCACCCCGGGGGGGGCGGACCTTCCTACGAGCAGTACTTC. Protein translation: CACHPGGGGPSYEQYF.